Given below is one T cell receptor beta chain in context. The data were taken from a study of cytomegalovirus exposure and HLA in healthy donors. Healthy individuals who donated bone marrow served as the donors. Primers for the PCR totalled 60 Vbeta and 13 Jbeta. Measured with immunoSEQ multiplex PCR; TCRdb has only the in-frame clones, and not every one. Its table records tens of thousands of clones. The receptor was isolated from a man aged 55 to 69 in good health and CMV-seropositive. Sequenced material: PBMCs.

The CDR3 sequence is CASSLNSYEQYF. The CDR3 DNA reads as TGTGCCAGCAGCCTAAACTCCTACGAGCAGTACTTC. This sequence joins TRBV11-2 and TRBJ2-7; D not certain. Germline assignment: CDR1 SGHAT and CDR2 FQNNGV. The V and J ends lost 5 bases and 0 bases respectively, with 5 bases between them. This CDR3 is 12 amino acids long. Full variable domain (rest looked up from reference TRBV11-2 and TRBJ2-7): EAGVAQSPRYKIIEKRQSVAFWCNPISGHATLYWYQQILGQGPKLLIQFQNNGVVDDSQLPKDRFSAERLKGVDSTLKIQPAKLEDSAVYLCASSLNSYEQYFGPGTRLTVT.